This TCR beta chain was profiled in a study of CD8 T cells in ankylosing spondylitis. This clonotype appeared a few times. CDR3 length: 14 amino acids. Germline-derived CDR1 and CDR2 are SGHTA and FQGNSA. Trimming shortened V by 6 bases and J by 5 bases, and 16 bases separated the two germline ends. By quantitative 5'-RACE with molecular barcodes, the TCR beta libraries were made. TCRdb reprocessed the 5' RACE reads via MiXCR and lists one record per CDR3 protein. The sample carries about 300,000 distinct CDR3 sequences, around 21% recorded once. This chain joins TRBV7-2 and TRBJ1-1; TRBD1 is a possible D gene (6 bases). The specimen sequenced was blood, either unsorted or a sorted T cell fraction (not recorded which). The clonotype originates from a female donor with ankylosing spondylitis or in good health (not recorded which). The CDR3 loop is CASRRTVGGTEAFF. The DNA of the CDR3 is TGTGCCAGCAGGAGGACAGTCGGCGGGACTGAAGCTTTCTTT. The full variable domain, completed using reference TRBV7-2 and TRBJ1-1, is GAGVSQSPSNKVTEKGKDVELRCDPISGHTALYWYRQSLGQGLEFLIYFQGNSAPDKSGLPSDRFSAERTGGSVSTLTIQRTQQEDSAVYLCASRRTVGGTEAFFGQGTRLTVV.